A selection of T cell receptor beta chains follows, all from one sample in a study of PD-1 blockade in mismatch repair-deficient tumors. Method: immunoSEQ multiplex PCR; TCRdb's copy keeps in-frame clones and lacks some. The sample includes 56,000 or so clones, 81% seen only once; the top ten take 6.5% to 9%. The sample consisted of peripheral blood, taken less than 21 weeks after starting pembrolizumab. The receptors shown here come from an adult with mismatch repair-deficient cancer. Both conserved end residues are part of each CDR3. D genes are given only for firm matches. Size is omitted from some rows. Given values are once, few, many or a class for expanded clones.

J: TRBJ2-5
V: TRBV14
D: NA
length: 11
size: NA
DNA: TGTGCCAGCAGCCGAGGCGAGACCCAGTACTTC
CDR3: CASSRGETQYF

J: TRBJ2-7
V: TRBV5-6
D: NA
length: 12
size: NA
DNA: TGTGCCAGCAGCTACGGGACCTACGAGCAGTACTTC
CDR3: CASSYGTYEQYF

J: TRBJ1-1
V: TRBV10-3
D: TRBD1
length: 16
size: once
DNA: TGTGCCATCAGTGGGACAGGGAAGGGCCGGAACACTGAAGCTTTCTTT
CDR3: CAISGTGKGRNTEAFF

J: TRBJ2-3
V: TRBV5-5
D: TRBD2
length: 17
size: NA
DNA: TGTGCCAGCAGCTTGAAAGCGACTAGCTCCGGCGCAGATACGCAGTATTTT
CDR3: CASSLKATSSGADTQYF

J: TRBJ2-1
V: TRBV21-1
D: NA
length: 18
size: NA
DNA: TGTGAGGGAGGAGGGGGACTAGCGGGACGTGTAACCTACAATGAGCAGTTCTTC
CDR3: CEGGGGLAGRVTYNEQFF

J: TRBJ2-5
V: TRBV5-4
D: NA
length: 14
size: few
DNA: TGTGCCAGCAGCGTTTATCGGGAGCAAGAGACCCAGTACTTC
CDR3: CASSVYREQETQYF

J: TRBJ2-3
V: TRBV5-1
D: TRBD2
length: 16
size: NA
DNA: TGCGCCAGCAGCTACGACTACACTAGCGGGAGTGATACGCAGTATTTT
CDR3: CASSYDYTSGSDTQYF

J: TRBJ2-3
V: TRBV7-2
D: TRBD2
length: 15
size: NA
DNA: TGTGCCAGCAGCTCGACTAGCGGGCCCACAGATACGCAGTATTTT
CDR3: CASSSTSGPTDTQYF

J: TRBJ1-5
V: TRBV2
D: NA
length: 14
size: NA
DNA: TGTGCCAGCAGTGAGTCAAGGAGCGATCAGCCCCAGCATTTT
CDR3: CASSESRSDQPQHF

J: TRBJ1-4
V: TRBV29-1
D: NA
length: 13
size: NA
DNA: TGCAGCGTTGCAGGGACGGCCGTTGAAAAACTGTTTTTT
CDR3: CSVAGTAVEKLFF

J: TRBJ2-7
V: TRBV6-5
D: TRBD2
length: 16
size: NA
DNA: TGTGCCAGCAGTTCCGGGACTAGCGGGCCTTACTACGAGCAGTACTTC
CDR3: CASSSGTSGPYYEQYF

J: TRBJ1-4
V: TRBV4-3
D: NA
length: 14
size: NA
DNA: TGCGCCAGCAGCCCCGACACCAGCAATGAAAAACTGTTTTTT
CDR3: CASSPDTSNEKLFF

J: TRBJ2-5
V: TRBV6-1
D: NA
length: 18
size: NA
DNA: TGTGCCAGCAGTGCCTCCGGGCTCGCCCCGGCCGGCCAAGAGACCCAGTACTTC
CDR3: CASSASGLAPAGQETQYF

J: TRBJ2-7
V: TRBV7-3
D: NA
length: 14
size: NA
DNA: TGTGCCAGTAAGCTTAGGGGAAGGGGCCACGAGCAGTACTTC
CDR3: CASKLRGRGHEQYF

J: TRBJ2-1
V: TRBV10-3
D: NA
length: 16
size: NA
DNA: TGTGCCGCCCAAAGGGGCCGGGATGCGTCCTACAATGAGCAGTTCTTC
CDR3: CAAQRGRDASYNEQFF

J: TRBJ1-2
V: TRBV2
D: NA
length: 13
size: NA
DNA: TGTGCCGGGTACAGGTCACGGGGGGATGGCTACACCTTC
CDR3: CAGYRSRGDGYTF

J: TRBJ2-1
V: TRBV11-3
D: NA
length: 14
size: NA
DNA: TGTGCCAGCAGCTTAGCCCGGAGTTATCCTGAGCAGTTCTTC
CDR3: CASSLARSYPEQFF

J: TRBJ2-7
V: TRBV7-9
D: TRBD1
length: 15
size: NA
DNA: TGTGCCAGCAGCAGTCGGACAGGGGCTGGCTACGAGCAGTACTTC
CDR3: CASSSRTGAGYEQYF

J: TRBJ2-1
V: TRBV6-5
D: NA
length: 12
size: NA
DNA: TGTGCCAGCAGTTACTCGGGGTTGGAGCAGTTCTTC
CDR3: CASSYSGLEQFF

J: TRBJ2-1
V: TRBV11-3
D: NA
length: 13
size: NA
DNA: TGTGCCAGCAGCCTACTAGCCCACAATGAGCAGTTCTTC
CDR3: CASSLLAHNEQFF

J: TRBJ1-1
V: TRBV27
D: NA
length: 10
size: medium-sized
DNA: TGTGCCAGCAGTTCCAGGAGAGCTTTCTTT
CDR3: CASSSRRAFF

J: TRBJ2-7
V: TRBV2
D: NA
length: 15
size: NA
DNA: TGTGCCAGCAGTGACGGGACCCGGAGGTCCTACGAGCAGTACTTC
CDR3: CASSDGTRRSYEQYF

J: TRBJ1-2
V: TRBV28
D: NA
length: 12
size: NA
DNA: TGTGCCAGCAGAACAGGAAACTATGGCTACACCTTC
CDR3: CASRTGNYGYTF

J: TRBJ1-2
V: TRBV7-3
D: NA
length: 13
size: NA
DNA: TGTGCCAGCAGCCGGGACCCCGGCAATGGCTACACCTTC
CDR3: CASSRDPGNGYTF

J: TRBJ1-2
V: TRBV18
D: TRBD1
length: 15
size: NA
DNA: TGTGCCAGCTCACTTCAGAACAGGGGTGACTATGGCTACACCTTC
CDR3: CASSLQNRGDYGYTF

J: TRBJ1-2
V: TRBV5-1
D: NA
length: 16
size: NA
DNA: TGCGCCAGCAGCCAAGATGAAGAATCTCCTAACTATGGCTACACCTTC
CDR3: CASSQDEESPNYGYTF

J: TRBJ1-5
V: TRBV6-1
D: NA
length: 17
size: once
DNA: TGTGCCAGCAGTGAAGCGTCTTTGTGGCAGGGGACACAGCCCCAGCATTTT
CDR3: CASSEASLWQGTQPQHF

J: TRBJ2-7
V: TRBV15
D: TRBD2
length: 16
size: NA
DNA: TGTGCCACCAGCAGAGGTGGGCTAGCGGGAGCCAACGAGCAGTACTTC
CDR3: CATSRGGLAGANEQYF

J: TRBJ1-2
V: TRBV7-2
D: NA
length: 14
size: few
DNA: TGTGCCAGCAGCTTGACGGGTCTTAACTATGGCTACACCTTC
CDR3: CASSLTGLNYGYTF

J: TRBJ2-1
V: TRBV5-8
D: TRBD1
length: 16
size: NA
DNA: TGTGCCAGCAGCTTGAGCCCGGGACAGGGGGCTAATGAGCAGTTCTTC
CDR3: CASSLSPGQGANEQFF

J: TRBJ1-2
V: TRBV5-5
D: TRBD1
length: 15
size: NA
DNA: TGTGCCAGCAGCTCTACCGGGCAGGGGGGCTATGGCTACACCTTC
CDR3: CASSSTGQGGYGYTF

J: TRBJ2-1
V: TRBV19
D: NA
length: 15
size: NA
DNA: TGTGCCAGTAAACAGAGGGGGGGCTCCTACAATGAGCAGTTCTTC
CDR3: CASKQRGGSYNEQFF

J: TRBJ2-1
V: TRBV7-2
D: NA
length: 15
size: NA
DNA: TGTGCCAGCAGCTTAGCCATTGACAGGAGTAATGAGCAGTTCTTC
CDR3: CASSLAIDRSNEQFF

J: TRBJ2-3
V: TRBV10-3
D: TRBD2
length: 17
size: NA
DNA: TGTGCCATCAGTGATTCCGGACTAGCGGAAAGCACAGATACGCAGTATTTT
CDR3: CAISDSGLAESTDTQYF

J: TRBJ2-5
V: TRBV11-2
D: NA
length: 12
size: NA
DNA: TGTGCCAGCAGCTTAAATAGGGAGACCCAGTACTTC
CDR3: CASSLNRETQYF

J: TRBJ2-5
V: TRBV5-4
D: TRBD1
length: 15
size: NA
DNA: TGTGCCAGCAGCTATGGACCCACAGGGGAAGAGACCCAGTACTTC
CDR3: CASSYGPTGEETQYF

J: TRBJ2-7
V: TRBV6-1
D: TRBD2
length: 14
size: NA
DNA: TGTGCCAGCAGTCAACGGACTAGGCTCTACGAGCAGTACTTC
CDR3: CASSQRTRLYEQYF

J: TRBJ2-3
V: TRBV5-8
D: NA
length: 14
size: NA
DNA: TGTGCCAGCAGCTGGGCAGGGATCACAGATACGCAGTATTTT
CDR3: CASSWAGITDTQYF

J: TRBJ1-1
V: TRBV7-9
D: NA
length: 14
size: NA
DNA: TGTGCCAGCAGCTCGACAGGTTTGAACACTGAAGCTTTCTTT
CDR3: CASSSTGLNTEAFF

J: TRBJ2-3
V: TRBV7-2
D: TRBD1
length: 14
size: NA
DNA: TGTGCCAGCAGCTTCAAGACAGGGGGAGATACGCAGTATTTT
CDR3: CASSFKTGGDTQYF

J: TRBJ2-1
V: TRBV7-7
D: NA
length: 15
size: NA
DNA: TGTGCTAGCAGCCCCGACTGGAGCTCCTACAATGAGCAGTTCTTC
CDR3: CASSPDWSSYNEQFF

J: TRBJ2-7
V: TRBV10-1
D: TRBD1
length: 13
size: NA
DNA: TGCGCCAGCAGTGAAATACAGGGGGGCAAGCAGTACTTC
CDR3: CASSEIQGGKQYF

J: TRBJ2-1
V: TRBV7-9
D: NA
length: 12
size: NA
DNA: TGTGCCAGCAGCTTAAGGTCTCTTGAGCAGTTCTTC
CDR3: CASSLRSLEQFF

J: TRBJ1-2
V: TRBV5-1
D: NA
length: 14
size: NA
DNA: TGCGCCAGCAGCACCGTCGACAGCTACTATGGCTACACCTTC
CDR3: CASSTVDSYYGYTF

J: TRBJ2-7
V: TRBV19
D: TRBD2
length: 15
size: NA
DNA: TGTGCCAGTAGTATAAGGACTAGCGTGTACTACGAGCAGTACTTC
CDR3: CASSIRTSVYYEQYF

J: TRBJ2-6
V: TRBV7-3
D: NA
length: 14
size: few
DNA: TGTGCCAGCAGCTTGGACTCTGGGGCCAACGTCCTGACTTTC
CDR3: CASSLDSGANVLTF

J: TRBJ1-4
V: TRBV7-9
D: TRBD1
length: 15
size: NA
DNA: TGTGCCAGCAGTTCATCGGGACAGGGAAGTGAAAAACTGTTTTTT
CDR3: CASSSSGQGSEKLFF

J: TRBJ1-4
V: TRBV11-3
D: NA
length: 14
size: NA
DNA: TGTGCCAGCAGCTCCGGCCGCGAGAATGAAAAACTGTTTTTT
CDR3: CASSSGRENEKLFF

J: TRBJ2-3
V: TRBV4-3
D: TRBD1
length: 16
size: NA
DNA: TGCGCCAGCAGCCAGGTCGGACAGGGGGCTGCAGATACGCAGTATTTT
CDR3: CASSQVGQGAADTQYF

J: TRBJ1-1
V: TRBV19
D: NA
length: 14
size: NA
DNA: TGTGCCAGTAGTAACCGGGGGATGAACACTGAAGCTTTCTTT
CDR3: CASSNRGMNTEAFF

J: TRBJ2-6
V: TRBV7-2
D: NA
length: 15
size: NA
DNA: TGTGCCAGCAGCTTGCGGGACTTTGGGGCCAACGTCCTGACTTTC
CDR3: CASSLRDFGANVLTF

J: TRBJ2-7
V: TRBV5-1
D: TRBD2
length: 16
size: once
DNA: TGCGCCAGCAGCTTGACAGGGCGGGCTAGCGGGAGCGAGCAGTACTTC
CDR3: CASSLTGRASGSEQYF

J: TRBJ2-6
V: TRBV5-5
D: NA
length: 17
size: NA
DNA: TGTGCCAGCAGCTTGTTCGTCTCTGGACGTGGGGCCAACGTCCTGACTTTC
CDR3: CASSLFVSGRGANVLTF

J: TRBJ1-5
V: TRBV18
D: TRBD1
length: 18
size: NA
DNA: TGTGCCAGCTCACCATCCCCGGGACAGGGGGCGAAGAATCAGCCCCAGCATTTT
CDR3: CASSPSPGQGAKNQPQHF

J: TRBJ2-7
V: TRBV4-3
D: NA
length: 15
size: NA
DNA: TGCGCCAGCAGCCAAGAGTTATCGGGAGTGTACGAGCAGTACTTC
CDR3: CASSQELSGVYEQYF

J: TRBJ1-5
V: TRBV19
D: TRBD1
length: 15
size: NA
DNA: TGTGCCAGTACCAGCACAGGGGGCAAGTTTCAGCCCCAGCATTTT
CDR3: CASTSTGGKFQPQHF

J: TRBJ2-3
V: TRBV2
D: NA
length: 13
size: NA
DNA: TGTGCCAGCACGAGGGCTCCGACAGATACGCAGTATTTT
CDR3: CASTRAPTDTQYF

J: TRBJ2-1
V: TRBV14
D: TRBD2
length: 18
size: NA
DNA: TGTGCCAGCAGCCTCATAGGACTAGCGGTCGCAGGTGACAATGAGCAGTTCTTC
CDR3: CASSLIGLAVAGDNEQFF

J: TRBJ1-1
V: TRBV7-9
D: NA
length: 15
size: NA
DNA: TGTGCCAGCAGCTCGACTGACAAGCAGAAAACTGAAGCTTTCTTT
CDR3: CASSSTDKQKTEAFF